This T cell receptor beta chain was retrieved from a study of cytomegalovirus exposure and HLA in healthy donors. Study-level points and caveats: In a later analysis, common viral pathogens appeared linked to several of the most significant clusters. Reports indicate that TCR beta sequences accurately predicted the HLA-A and HLA-B alleles of most subjects.

A remark on this clone: The antigen is unknown.

The CDR3 is made up of 16 amino acids. Germline-derived CDR1 and CDR2 are MNHEY and SMNVEV (reference sequence). The V end lost 7 bases, the J end lost 2 bases, and 15 bases lay between the germline ends. 13 Jbeta primers and 60 Vbeta primers were used for the PCR. The repertoire was sequenced with immunoSEQ multiplex PCR; TCRdb's copy has only in-frame clones and lacks some. Among 90,000 to 110,000 clones listed, roughly 15% were seen once. The receptor's source is a female donor in good health and CMV-seronegative. Sequencing used PBMCs. J is TRBJ2-6 and V is TRBV27; possible D gene TRBD1, 6 bases. The CDR3: CASTSPGVTGANVLTF. The CDR3 DNA reads as TGTGCCAGCACTAGTCCAGGGGTAACTGGGGCCAACGTCCTGACTTTC.